This T cell receptor (beta chain) was sequenced for a study of cytomegalovirus exposure and HLA in healthy donors. Findings and limits, study-wide: According to a later analysis, TCR clusters from the first cohort tended to co-occur in the 100 to 150 validation repertoires.

V trimming: 0 bases; J trimming: 0 bases; junction bases outside the gene matches: 7. Germline CDR1 is SGHDT and CDR2 is YYEEEE. The CDR3 runs 19 residues. Profiling relied on immunoSEQ multiplex PCR, and the TCRdb table lists in-frame clones only, not all of them. The table lists 150,000 to 200,000 clones, approximately 86% of them singletons. On this clone: What it recognizes is unknown.

Sequencing was performed on PBMCs. The TCR sequence derives from a woman between 18 and 30 years old in good health and CMV-seronegative. V and J are TRBV5-6 and TRBJ2-1, with 12 nucleotides matching TRBD2. The CDR3 bases are TGTGCCAGCAGCTTGGAACTAGCGGGAGGTAAAAGCTCCTACAATGAGCAGTTCTTC. Translating it yields CASSLELAGGKSSYNEQFF.